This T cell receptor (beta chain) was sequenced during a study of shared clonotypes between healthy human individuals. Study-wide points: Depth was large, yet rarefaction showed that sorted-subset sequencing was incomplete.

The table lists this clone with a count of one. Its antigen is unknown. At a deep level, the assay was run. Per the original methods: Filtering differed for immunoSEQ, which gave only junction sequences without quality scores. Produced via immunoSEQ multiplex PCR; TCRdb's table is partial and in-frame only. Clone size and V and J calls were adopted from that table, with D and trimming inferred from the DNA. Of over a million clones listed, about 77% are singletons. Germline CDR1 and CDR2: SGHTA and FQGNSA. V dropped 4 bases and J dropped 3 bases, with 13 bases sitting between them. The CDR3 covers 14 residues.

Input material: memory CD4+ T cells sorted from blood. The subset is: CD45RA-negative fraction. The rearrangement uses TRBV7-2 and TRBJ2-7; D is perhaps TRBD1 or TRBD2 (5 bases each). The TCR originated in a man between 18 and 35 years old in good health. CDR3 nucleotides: TGTGCCAGCAGCTCGGACTGGGGCGGCTACGAGCAGTACTTC. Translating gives CASSSDWGGYEQYF.